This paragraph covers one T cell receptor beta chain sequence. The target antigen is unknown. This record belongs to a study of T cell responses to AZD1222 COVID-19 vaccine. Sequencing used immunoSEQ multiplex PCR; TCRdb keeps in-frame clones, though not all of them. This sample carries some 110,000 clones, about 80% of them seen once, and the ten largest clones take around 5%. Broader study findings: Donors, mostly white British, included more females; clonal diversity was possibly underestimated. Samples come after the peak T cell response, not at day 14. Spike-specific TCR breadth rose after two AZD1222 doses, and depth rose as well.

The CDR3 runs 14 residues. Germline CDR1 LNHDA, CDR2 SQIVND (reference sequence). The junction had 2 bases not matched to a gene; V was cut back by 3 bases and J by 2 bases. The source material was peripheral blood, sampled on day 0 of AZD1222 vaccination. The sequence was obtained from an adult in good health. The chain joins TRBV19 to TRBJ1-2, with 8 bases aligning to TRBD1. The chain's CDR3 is CASSISGGNYGYTF. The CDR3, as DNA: TGTGCCAGTAGTATTTCAGGGGGCAACTATGGCTACACCTTC.